A single sample is the source of the 10 T cell receptor beta chains below, sequenced in a study of cytomegalovirus exposure and HLA in healthy donors. The PCR used 60 Vbeta and 13 Jbeta primers. TCRdb's table, derived via immunoSEQ multiplex PCR, lists solely in-frame clones and lacks some. This sample's table reports some 110,000 clones. The material sequenced was PBMCs. These receptor sequences come from a man in his forties in good health and CMV-seronegative.

V is TRBV9 and J is TRBJ2-3; TRBD2 matches at 9 bases. Germline CDR1 and CDR2: SGDLS and YYNGEE. Losses at the gene ends were 0 bases for V and 1 base for J; bases not matched to a gene: 3. The CDR3 runs 16 residues. The CDR3 loop is CASSVAAGGGTDTQYF. CDR3 DNA sequence: TGTGCCAGCAGCGTAGCTGCGGGAGGGGGCACAGATACGCAGTATTTT.

A note on this clone: The germline gene is not matched at one end of the junction; a read error may be the cause. This chain joins TRBV5-4 and TRBJ2-7; D not certain. Per the germline V gene, CDR1 is SGHNT and CDR2 is YYREEE (reference sequence). The CDR3 contains 12 residues. DNA for the CDR3: TGTGCCGGCAGCTTGAGACTCTGGAAGCAGTACTTC. It specifies CAGSLRLWKQYF.

The chain uses TRBV5-6 and TRBJ2-2, with a possible D match to TRBD1 (6 bases). CDR3 size: 17 residues. Germline loops: CDR1 SGHDT, CDR2 YYEEEE. V gave up 4 bases and J gave up 6 bases, with 22 bases separating them. The CDR3 loop reads CASSHEFQGPRAGELFF. The CDR3 bases are TGTGCCAGCAGCCATGAATTCCAGGGGCCGAGGGCCGGGGAGCTGTTTTTT.

V is TRBV28 and J is TRBJ1-4, with 7 bases fitting TRBD1. The CDR3 is 13 amino acids. V lost 6 bases to trimming and J lost 6 bases; unmatched junction nucleotides: 4. Germline CDR1 reads MDHEN; CDR2 reads SYDVKM. For the CDR3, the DNA is TGTGCCAGCAGGAACAGGGGTTATGAAAAACTGTTTTTT. Its protein is CASRNRGYEKLFF.

The CDR3, as DNA: TGTGCCAGCAGCTTAAGAGGACTAGTGATTCCCGGGGAGCTGTTTTTT. Translation gives CASSLRGLVIPGELFF. This chain joins TRBV7-3 and TRBJ2-2; the match to TRBD2 covers 7 bases. The germline CDR1 and CDR2 sequences are SGHTA and FQGTGA. CDR3 length: 16 residues. The V segment lost 1 base and the J segment 6 bases; nucleotides outside the gene matches: 8.

The chain links TRBV14 to TRBJ2-7; 14 nucleotides align to TRBD2. Germline V gene data show CDR1 as SGHDN and CDR2 as FVKESK. J lost 6 bases, V lost 3 bases, and 4 bases had no gene match. The CDR3 covers 15 residues. For the CDR3, the DNA is TGTGCCAGCAGCCAGAGACTAGCGGGAGGGGGCGAGCAGTACTTC. Protein sequence: CASSQRLAGGGEQYF. Variable domain in full (rest from reference TRBV14 and TRBJ2-7): EAGVTQFPSHSVIEKGQTVTLRCDPISGHDNLYWYRRVMGKEIKFLLHFVKESKQDESGMPNNRFLAERTGGTYSTLKVQPAELEDSGVYFCASSQRLAGGGEQYFGPGTRLTVT.

This chain joins TRBV9 and TRBJ2-3; D remains ambiguous. CDR3 length equals 14 residues. V lost 2 bases to trimming and J lost 5 bases, with 12 bases between them. The germline V gene has CDR1 SGDLS and CDR2 YYNGEE. In nucleotides, the CDR3 is TGTGCCAGCAGCGTGGGCTCGACGGTAGATACGCAGTATTTT. It translates to CASSVGSTVDTQYF. Drawing the rest from reference TRBV9 and TRBJ2-3, the complete variable domain is DSGVTQTPKHLITATGQRVTLRCSPRSGDLSVYWYQQSLDQGLQFLIQYYNGEERAKGNILERFSAQQFPDLHSELNLSSLELGDSALYFCASSVGSTVDTQYFGPGTRLTVL.

The rearrangement uses TRBV7-2 and TRBJ2-7; D call uncertain. V was pared by 4 bases and J by 7 bases, with 8 bases between. CDR3 size: 11 residues. Germline V lookup: CDR1 SGHTA, CDR2 FQGNSA. The CDR3 DNA sequence: TGTGCCAGCAGCTGGAGAGAGGAGCAGTACTTC. It specifies CASSWREEQYF.

This rearrangement joins TRBV29-1 to TRBJ2-7; TRBD1 matches 9 bases. CDR1 is SQVTM and CDR2 is ANQGSEA in the germline V gene. This CDR3 is 14 amino acids long. V gave up 3 bases and J gave up 4 bases; unmatched junction bases: 7. CDR3: CSVDRTGGGYEQYF. The DNA for the CDR3 is TGCAGCGTTGACCGAACAGGGGGCGGTTACGAGCAGTACTTC.

The chain is built from TRBV19 and TRBJ2-5; TRBD1 is a possible D gene (6 bases). Germline assignment: CDR1 LNHDA and CDR2 SQIVND (reference sequence). The CDR3 is 14 residues long. With 6 bases removed from V and 4 bases from J, the gap between germline ends came to 15 bases. The CDR3 sequence is CASRPQGSTETQYF. CDR3 nucleotide sequence: TGTGCCAGTAGACCTCAGGGGAGCACAGAGACCCAGTACTTC.